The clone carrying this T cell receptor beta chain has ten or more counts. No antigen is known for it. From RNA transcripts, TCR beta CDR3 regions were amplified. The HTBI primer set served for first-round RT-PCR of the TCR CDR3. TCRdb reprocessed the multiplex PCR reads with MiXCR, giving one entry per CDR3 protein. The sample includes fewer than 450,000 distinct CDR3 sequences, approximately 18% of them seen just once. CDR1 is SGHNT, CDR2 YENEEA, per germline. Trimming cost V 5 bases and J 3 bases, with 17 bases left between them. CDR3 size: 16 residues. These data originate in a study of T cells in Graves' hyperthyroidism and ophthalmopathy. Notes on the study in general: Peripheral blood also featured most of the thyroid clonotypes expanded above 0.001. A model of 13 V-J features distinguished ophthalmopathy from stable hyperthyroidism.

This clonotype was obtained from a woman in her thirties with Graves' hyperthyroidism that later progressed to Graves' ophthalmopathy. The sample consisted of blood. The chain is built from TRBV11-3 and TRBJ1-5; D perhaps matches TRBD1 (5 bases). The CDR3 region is CASSTPQGRANQPQHF. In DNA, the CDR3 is TGTGCCAGCAGCACACCGCAGGGCAGGGCCAATCAGCCCCAGCATTTT.